The rows below give T cell receptor beta chains drawn from one sample of a study of T cell repertoires in aging, cancer and after chemotherapy. TCRdb called the multiplex PCR reads again in MiXCR, with one record for every CDR3 protein. The table includes under 15,000 distinct CDR3 sequences, approximately 25% detected once. The sequenced sample consisted of blood. All receptors come from a human donor in good health. CDR3s include the opening cysteine and the closing phenylalanine or tryptophan.

v_call: TRBV2; cdr3_length: 14; j_call: TRBJ2-1; cdr3_aa: CASTREVPYNEQFF
v_call: TRBV28; cdr3_length: 14; j_call: TRBJ2-3; cdr3_aa: CASSSGGATDTQYF
v_call: TRBV12-3/TRBV12-4; cdr3_length: 15; j_call: TRBJ2-1; cdr3_aa: CASSKHSGGGDEQFF
v_call: TRBV7-9; cdr3_length: 14; j_call: TRBJ2-7; cdr3_aa: CASSSPGWGGEQYF
v_call: TRBV6-5; cdr3_length: 19; j_call: TRBJ1-1; cdr3_aa: CASSYRMGIGTPMDTEAFF
v_call: TRBV7-9; cdr3_length: 14; j_call: TRBJ1-5; cdr3_aa: CASSLTGYNQPQHF
v_call: TRBV5-4; cdr3_length: 14; j_call: TRBJ2-2; cdr3_aa: CASSLQGAGGELFF
v_call: TRBV30; cdr3_length: 13; j_call: TRBJ1-6; cdr3_aa: CAWSPHGNSPLHF
v_call: TRBV6-5; cdr3_length: 15; j_call: TRBJ1-1; cdr3_aa: CASSESGQGRHEAFF
v_call: TRBV7-2; cdr3_length: 16; j_call: TRBJ1-1; cdr3_aa: CASSVRRYTANTEAFF
v_call: TRBV7-9; cdr3_length: 13; j_call: TRBJ2-2; cdr3_aa: CASSLTSTGELFF
v_call: TRBV18; cdr3_length: 18; j_call: TRBJ2-6; cdr3_aa: CASSPWRPDGSVDNALTF
v_call: TRBV19; cdr3_length: 15; j_call: TRBJ2-2; cdr3_aa: CASNKGQLYTGELFF
v_call: TRBV6-5; cdr3_length: 15; j_call: TRBJ2-5; cdr3_aa: CASNRRTGVGETQYF
v_call: TRBV27; cdr3_length: 12; j_call: TRBJ1-1; cdr3_aa: CASSSNRGEAFF
v_call: TRBV10-3; cdr3_length: 18; j_call: TRBJ1-6; cdr3_aa: CAISESRISSANNSPLHF
v_call: TRBV7-9; cdr3_length: 16; j_call: TRBJ2-4; cdr3_aa: CASSLEPAAAKNIQYF
v_call: TRBV27; cdr3_length: 14; j_call: TRBJ2-7; cdr3_aa: CASSPTTGGYEQYF
v_call: TRBV9; cdr3_length: 15; j_call: TRBJ1-5; cdr3_aa: CASSVEGNSNQPQHF
v_call: TRBV5-1; cdr3_length: 12; j_call: TRBJ1-1; cdr3_aa: CASSLAVGEAFF
v_call: TRBV20-1; cdr3_length: 17; j_call: TRBJ1-1; cdr3_aa: CSARDAKGGSWNTEAFF
v_call: TRBV7-2; cdr3_length: 15; j_call: TRBJ2-7; cdr3_aa: CASSFGTSGTYEQYF
v_call: TRBV4-1; cdr3_length: 14; j_call: TRBJ1-3; cdr3_aa: CASRQTETGNTIYF
v_call: TRBV6-2/TRBV6-3; cdr3_length: 17; j_call: TRBJ2-7; cdr3_aa: CASSYARSRGNSYEQYF